Each of the 14 T cell receptor beta chains below was sequenced from the same sample in a study of blood T cell dynamics during melanoma immunotherapy. Profiling relied on immunoSEQ multiplex PCR, and the TCRdb table lists in-frame clones only, not all of them. The repertoire holds 8,000 to 13,000 clones, with 85% to 90% as singletons. The time point here: pre-treatment baseline. Sequencing was performed on blood, taken from a patient treated with checkpoint blockade. The receptor set was obtained from a human donor with melanoma.

The chain recombines TRBV5-1 with TRBJ1-2; D is unclear. With 0 bases removed from V and 8 bases from J, the gap between germline ends came to 11 bases. Germline CDR1 SGHRS, CDR2 YFSETQ. This CDR3 has 13 residues. The CDR3: CASSLGRSQGYTF. CDR3 DNA: TGCGCCAGCAGCTTGGGGAGAAGTCAGGGCTACACCTTC. The complete variable domain, with remaining parts taken from reference TRBV5-1 and TRBJ1-2, reads KAGVTQTPRYLIKTRGQQVTLSCSPISGHRSVSWYQQTPGQGLQFLFEYFSETQRNKGNFPGRFSGRQFSNSRSEMNVSTLELGDSALYLCASSLGRSQGYTFGSGTRLTVV.

The genes are TRBV27 and TRBJ1-1; the D gene is possibly TRBD1 (6 bases). Germline V gene lookup returns CDR1 MNHEY and CDR2 SMNVEV (reference sequence). CDR3 length: 14 amino acids. V lost 2 bases, J lost 7 bases, and 14 bases lay in between. The CDR3 DNA follows: TGTGCCAGCAGTTTAATGTGGGGGGCTGGTGAAGCTTTCTTT. Protein: CASSLMWGAGEAFF.

This chain uses TRBV28 with TRBJ2-5; 8 bases agree with TRBD1. The V and J ends lost 5 bases and 5 bases, in that order; junction bases with no gene match: 7. CDR1 and CDR2 (germline): MDHEN, SYDVKM. CDR3 length: 14 amino acids. The CDR3 sequence: CASSLQGARETQYF. CDR3 in DNA: TGTGCCAGCAGTCTCCAGGGGGCGCGGGAGACCCAGTACTTC.

The rearrangement joins TRBV27 to TRBJ2-7; 13 bases align to TRBD2. CDR1 and CDR2 (germline): MNHEY, SMNVEV (reference sequence). Trimming at V came to 8 bases and at J to 4 bases, leaving 8 bases not matched to a gene. The CDR3 spans 15 residues. The CDR3 DNA sequence: TGTGCCAGCGGTTATCCGGGACTAGCGGGATACGAGCAGTACTTC. Encoded protein: CASGYPGLAGYEQYF.

The chain combines TRBV7-9 with TRBJ2-3; D unclear. Trimming pared 3 bases from V and 6 bases from J, leaving 4 bases between. Germline V gives CDR1 SEHNR, CDR2 FQNEAQ (reference sequence). CDR3 length: 11 residues. The CDR3 DNA reads as TGTGCCAGCAGCTTTTATGATACGCAGTATTTT. Its translation: CASSFYDTQYF.

J is TRBJ1-2 and V is TRBV5-1, with a possible D match to TRBD1 (5 bases). CDR1 is SGHRS and CDR2 is YFSETQ in the germline V gene. CDR3 size: 13 residues. Trimming pared 5 bases from V and 8 bases from J, leaving 16 bases between. DNA of the CDR3: TGCGCCAGCAGTCCTGGCGGGGGTTCAGGCTACACCTTC. This encodes CASSPGGGSGYTF.

This chain links TRBV5-1 with TRBJ2-3; 7 positions agree with TRBD1. Germline V gene sequence: CDR1 SGHRS, CDR2 YFSETQ. The CDR3 contains 15 residues. V was pared by 2 bases and J by 0 bases, with 3 bases of the junction left unmatched. In DNA, the CDR3 is TGCGCCAGCAGCTTCGGGACAGCTAGCACAGATACGCAGTATTTT. This sequence encodes CASSFGTASTDTQYF.

The chain recombines TRBV4-3 with TRBJ1-1; 7 bases map to TRBD1. V was clipped by 6 bases and J by 5 bases; unmatched bases: 12. CDR1 LGHNA and CDR2 YSLEER come from the germline V gene. The CDR3 spans 15 residues. The CDR3 DNA is TGCGCCAGCAGACAATCAGAGACAGGGCGGACTGAAGCTTTCTTT. It translates to CASRQSETGRTEAFF.

The J gene is TRBJ2-7, the V gene TRBV7-6; D might be TRBD2 (5 bases). From germline, CDR1 is SGHVS and CDR2 FNYEAQ. The CDR3 sequence is 13 residues long. Trimming shortened V by 3 bases and J by 7 bases, and 13 bases separated the two germline ends. The CDR3: CASSFRGGREQYF. The CDR3 DNA reads as TGTGCCAGCAGCTTTCGGGGTGGGCGTGAGCAGTACTTC.

This clone was seen more than once but under ten times. The chain uses TRBV6-1 and TRBJ1-2; D not resolved. The germline V gene has CDR1 MNHNS and CDR2 SASEGT. The CDR3 extends over 17 amino acids. With 4 bases removed from V and 4 bases from J, the gap between germline ends came to 22 bases. The CDR3 DNA reads as TGTGCCAGCAGTGCGTTGGGCGTAGAAGTCCAACCCTATGGCTACACCTTC. It translates to CASSALGVEVQPYGYTF.

This rearrangement joins TRBV29-1 to TRBJ1-2, with D perhaps matching TRBD1 (5 bases). This CDR3 contains 13 residues. Germline V gene data show CDR1 as SQVTM and CDR2 as ANQGSEA. Trimming removed 6 bases from V and 4 bases from J, with 15 bases in between. CDR3: CSVGDPLSYGYTF. DNA of the CDR3: TGCAGCGTGGGGGACCCTTTGTCCTATGGCTACACCTTC.

This clone was recorded once. V and J are TRBV4-1 and TRBJ2-2, with D hard to call. CDR3 length: 13 residues. The V and J ends lost 1 base and 7 bases respectively, with 7 bases between them. Germline CDR1 MGHRA, CDR2 YSYEKL. The CDR3 sequence: CASSQVPGGELFF. The CDR3 nucleotides are TGCGCCAGCAGCCAAGTTCCGGGCGGGGAGCTGTTTTTT.

V gene TRBV6-5 combines with J gene TRBJ1-1; D is unclear. The CDR3 extends over 13 amino acids. Germline CDR1 and CDR2: MNHEY and SVGAGI. V was trimmed by 6 bases and J by 1 base, leaving 9 bases between them. CDR3 sequence: CASRPMANTEAFF. Here the CDR3 DNA reads TGTGCCAGCAGACCCATGGCGAACACTGAAGCTTTCTTT.

The V and J genes are TRBV2 and TRBJ2-7; D tentatively fits TRBD1 or TRBD2 (5 bases each). CDR3 size: 11 residues. The V gene's germline CDR1 is SNHLY and CDR2 FYNNEI. The V end lost 3 bases, the J end lost 6 bases, and 6 bases lay between the germline ends. In DNA, the CDR3 is TGTGCCAGCAGTGATGGGGGCGAGCAGTACTTC. It codes for CASSDGGEQYF.